This is a list of T cell receptor beta chains from one sample in a study of cytomegalovirus exposure and HLA in healthy donors. Repertoires were generated with immunoSEQ multiplex PCR, while TCRdb's copy carries only in-frame clones and drops some. The sample lists about 62,000 clones; about 89% were seen once. Sample: PBMCs. Source of these receptors: a man younger than 35 in good health and CMV-seronegative. The CDR3 runs from the conserved cysteine through the conserved F or W. The order of the fields is D gene, V gene, clone size, J gene, CDR3 DNA, CDR3 protein. A D gene is named only where the DNA matches it firmly. The size field is filled for only some rows; it gives once, few, many or a size class.

NA	TRBV6-1	NA	TRBJ2-1	TGTGCCAGCAGTGAAGTGAAGAGCTCCTACAATGAGCAGTTCTTC	CASSEVKSSYNEQFF
TRBD1	TRBV10-3	NA	TRBJ1-2	TGTGCCATCAGTGAGACCTCCGGGACAGGGTATGGCTACACCTTC	CAISETSGTGYGYTF
NA	TRBV19	NA	TRBJ1-5	TGTGCCATCTCCCAGAGGGCGGTTGATCAGCCCCAGCATTTT	CAISQRAVDQPQHF
NA	TRBV10-3	NA	TRBJ2-7	TGTGCCATCAGTGGGACTACCTACGAGCAGTACTTC	CAISGTTYEQYF
TRBD1	TRBV30	NA	TRBJ1-1	TGTGCCTGGACTACGGGGCAGGGGGACACTGAAGCTTTCTTT	CAWTTGQGDTEAFF
NA	TRBV6-5	once	TRBJ1-1	TGTGCCAGCAGCAGGGCCGGCCAGAACACTGAAGCTTTCTTT	CASSRAGQNTEAFF
TRBD2	TRBV4-1	NA	TRBJ2-7	TGCGCCAGCAGCCAAGGGGCTAGCGGTCCCTACGAGCAGTACTTC	CASSQGASGPYEQYF
TRBD1	TRBV18	NA	TRBJ2-1	TGTGCCAGCTCAAAGGGACAGGGGGTAGGCAATGAGCAGTTCTTC	CASSKGQGVGNEQFF
TRBD1	TRBV6-1	NA	TRBJ2-5	TGTGCCAGCAGATCCGGGACAGCCCAAGAGACCCAGTACTTC	CASRSGTAQETQYF
NA	TRBV5-1	NA	TRBJ2-5	TGCGCCAGCAGCTTGGCAGACCCCGGGGGAGAGACCCAGTACTTC	CASSLADPGGETQYF
NA	TRBV30	NA	TRBJ2-3	TGTGCCTGGAGTAGGGGCAGTAGCACAGATACGCAGTATTTT	CAWSRGSSTDTQYF
NA	TRBV6-1	NA	TRBJ1-2	TGTGCCAGCAGTGAAAGGGGCCTTGATGGCTACACCTTC	CASSERGLDGYTF
NA	TRBV5-4	NA	TRBJ1-1	TGTGCCAGCAGCCACTTAAAGGGGGTCGGCGCTGAAGCTTTCTTT	CASSHLKGVGAEAFF